This T cell receptor beta chain was sequenced for a study of shared clonotypes between healthy human individuals. CDR3 length: 15 residues. With 4 bases removed from V and 1 base from J, the gap between germline ends came to 11 bases. From germline, CDR1 is MDHEN and CDR2 SYDVKM. Data came from immunoSEQ multiplex PCR; TCRdb stores just in-frame clones and leaves some out. The repertoire has about 1.9 million clones, around 95% of them found once; the top ten carry over 1.5%. Naive-designated CD8 cells lacked CD45RO, were positively enriched for CCR7, and omitted terminally differentiated effector memory CD45RA+ cells. Every contributor of samples was a Caucasian grown-up residing in Nashville, Tennessee.

The chain recombines TRBV28 with TRBJ1-5, with D possibly matching TRBD1 (6 bases). This TCR derives from a man in his late teens or twenties in good health. Some clones in this sample may be carry-over from other donors' samples. Source material: naive CD8+ T cells from PBMCs. In DNA, the CDR3 is TGTGCCAGCAGTTCAGGGGTCGGGAGCAATCAGCCCCAGCATTTT. Residues: CASSSGVGSNQPQHF. Looking up the rest from reference TRBV28 and TRBJ1-5 gives the full variable domain: DVKVTQSSRYLVKRTGEKVFLECVQDMDHENMFWYRQDPGLGLRLIYFSYDVKMKEKGDIPEGYSVSREKKERFSLILESASTNQTSMYLCASSSGVGSNQPQHFGDGTRLSIL.